This T cell receptor (beta chain) stems from a study of response to subunit inactivated influenza vaccine (dated by TCRdb to between 2017 and 2018). About the study as a whole: Deep quantitative profiling of the T cell receptor repertoire was used in the study to follow responses to a trivalent subunit inactivated influenza vaccine. Results the study describes overall, beyond this receptor: According to the authors, only a limited number of new T cells may be recruited by each seasonal influenza vaccination.

As regards this clonotype: The antigen this receptor binds is unknown. No base-level quality is on record; no much larger clone is a single base apart.

Via the germline V gene, CDR1 is ENHRY and CDR2 SYGVKD. The CDR3 holds 14 amino acids from the cysteine to the phenylalanine. The kept DNA is CDR3 alone, 42 bases in frame from the first base. V is cut by 9 bases and J by 0 bases, and the space between the germline ends is 12 bases. The library came from RT-PCR. Sequencing was performed on an Illumina HiSeq 2500. The public reads were reprocessed in TCRdb via fastp at Q25 and MiXCR, keeping in-frame beta chains. Each entry is one CDR3 protein sequence, shown with its most common DNA and genes. Recorded for this sample are 860,000 or so distinct CDR3 sequences; 21% of them occurred a single time. Of the sample, about 10% is held by the ten largest clones.

The source is a man aged 50-59 years who received an inactivated influenza vaccine. Donor details come from another sample of the same person, matched by shared clones. The chain is assembled from TRBV10-3 and TRBJ2-1, with the identity of the D gene unclear. Sequences were derived from PBMCs from blood, sampled roughly 5 days after vaccination. The CDR3 protein sequence reads: CAIAPGSSYNEQFF. In nucleotide form, the sequence is TGTGCCATTGCCCCGGGTAGCTCCTACAATGAGCAGTTCTTC.